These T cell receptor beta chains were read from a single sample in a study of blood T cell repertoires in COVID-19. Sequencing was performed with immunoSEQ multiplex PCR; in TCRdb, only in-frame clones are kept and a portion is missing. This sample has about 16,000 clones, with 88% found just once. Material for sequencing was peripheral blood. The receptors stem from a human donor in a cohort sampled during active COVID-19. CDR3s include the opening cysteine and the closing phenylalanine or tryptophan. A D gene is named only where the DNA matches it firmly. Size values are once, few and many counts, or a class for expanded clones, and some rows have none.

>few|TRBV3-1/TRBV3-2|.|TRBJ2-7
TGTGCCAGCAGCCCTTACTACACTTCTACGTACGAGCAGTACTTC
CASSPYYTSTYEQYF
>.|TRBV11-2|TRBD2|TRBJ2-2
TGTGCCAGCAGCCCGCTAATTATAGCGGGAGTTACCGGGGAGCTGTTTTTT
CASSPLIIAGVTGELFF
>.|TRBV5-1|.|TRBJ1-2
TGCGCCAGCAGCTGGCGGGACCCGAGCGATGGCTACACCTTC
CASSWRDPSDGYTF
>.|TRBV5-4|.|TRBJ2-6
TGTGCCAGCAGTACTGTGTTCTCTGGGGCCAACGTCCTGACTTTC
CASSTVFSGANVLTF
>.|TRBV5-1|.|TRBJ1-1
TGCGCCAGCAGCTCGAGTACCATGAACACTGAAGCTTTCTTT
CASSSSTMNTEAFF
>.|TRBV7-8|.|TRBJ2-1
TGTGCCAGCAGCTTAGGCGGGACCTACAATGAGCAGTTCTTC
CASSLGGTYNEQFF
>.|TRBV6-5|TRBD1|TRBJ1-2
TGTGCCAGTCGAAGTACAGGGGGCGCCGGTGGCTACACCTTC
CASRSTGGAGGYTF
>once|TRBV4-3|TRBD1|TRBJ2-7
TGCGCCAGCAGCCAAGCGGGACAGGGGGTATACGAGCAGTACTTC
CASSQAGQGVYEQYF
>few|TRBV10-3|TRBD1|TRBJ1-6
TGTGCCATCCGGACAGGGTCGAATTCACCCCTCCACTTT
CAIRTGSNSPLHF
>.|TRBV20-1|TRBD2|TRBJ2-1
TGCAGTGCTAGTAAGGGACTAGCGGGAGGGGGTGAGCAGTTCTTC
CSASKGLAGGGEQFF
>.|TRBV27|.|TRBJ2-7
TGTGCCAGCAGTACCGGGACTGGCATATACGAGCAGTACTTC
CASSTGTGIYEQYF
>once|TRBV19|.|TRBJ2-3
TGTGCCAGTAGTATAGGGGCCGGATTGACGGATACGCAGTATTTT
CASSIGAGLTDTQYF
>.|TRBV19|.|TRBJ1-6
TGTGCCAGTAGTTCCCTGCGAAGGGGTGGGAATTCACCCCTCCACTTT
CASSSLRRGGNSPLHF
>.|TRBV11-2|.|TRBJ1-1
TGTGCCTCCGAACAGGGAAGGGTCACTGAAGCTTTCTTT
CASEQGRVTEAFF
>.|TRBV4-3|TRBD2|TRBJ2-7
TGCGCCAGCAGCCAAGGGACTAGCGCAACCCCCACCTACGAGCAGTACTTC
CASSQGTSATPTYEQYF
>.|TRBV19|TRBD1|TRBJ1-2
TGTGCCAGTAGGGGAATCAGGGGGACGGATGGCTACACCTTC
CASRGIRGTDGYTF
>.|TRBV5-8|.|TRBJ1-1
TGTGCCATTTCGGACAGAATGAACACTGAAGCTTTCTTT
CAISDRMNTEAFF
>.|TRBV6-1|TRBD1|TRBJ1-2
TGTGCCAGCAGTGAAGCCGGGGGACAGGGGGGTGGCTACACCTTC
CASSEAGGQGGGYTF
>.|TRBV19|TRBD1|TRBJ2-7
TGTGCCAGTGAGACGACAGGGGGCTCCTACGAGCAGTACTTC
CASETTGGSYEQYF
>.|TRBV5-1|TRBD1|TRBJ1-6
TGCGCCAGCAGCTTACAGGGGGGGAATTCACCCCTCCACTTT
CASSLQGGNSPLHF
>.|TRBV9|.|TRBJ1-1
TGTGCCAGCAGCGCCTCCCTTGGCGGTGGGAACACTGAAGCTTTCTTT
CASSASLGGGNTEAFF
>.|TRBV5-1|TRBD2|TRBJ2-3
TGCGCCAGCAATGAGGGACTAGCGGGAGCGGGCGTAGATACGCAGTATTTT
CASNEGLAGAGVDTQYF
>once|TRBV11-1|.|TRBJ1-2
TGTGCCAGCAGCTCTGGGGGGTATGGCTACACCTTC
CASSSGGYGYTF
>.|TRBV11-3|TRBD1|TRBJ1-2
TGTGCCAGGGTTAGAGACAGGGTGGATGGCTACACCTTC
CARVRDRVDGYTF
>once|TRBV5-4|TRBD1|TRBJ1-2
TGTGCCAGCAGCGGCGGGACAGGGTTGGACAACTATGGCTACACCTTC
CASSGGTGLDNYGYTF
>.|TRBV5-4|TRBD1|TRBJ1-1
TGTGCCAGCAGCTCAGCGACAGGGCCCACTGAAGCTTTCTTT
CASSSATGPTEAFF
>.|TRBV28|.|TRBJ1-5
TGTGCCAGCAGTTATGAGAGCTACCAGCATTTT
CASSYESYQHF
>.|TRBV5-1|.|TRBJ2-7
TGCGCCAGCAGCCCCGGAGGACAGAGCTACGAGCAGTACTTC
CASSPGGQSYEQYF
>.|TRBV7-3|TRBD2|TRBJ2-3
TGTGCCAGCAGCTACCTCGGGGGGGTCACAGATACGCAGTATTTT
CASSYLGGVTDTQYF